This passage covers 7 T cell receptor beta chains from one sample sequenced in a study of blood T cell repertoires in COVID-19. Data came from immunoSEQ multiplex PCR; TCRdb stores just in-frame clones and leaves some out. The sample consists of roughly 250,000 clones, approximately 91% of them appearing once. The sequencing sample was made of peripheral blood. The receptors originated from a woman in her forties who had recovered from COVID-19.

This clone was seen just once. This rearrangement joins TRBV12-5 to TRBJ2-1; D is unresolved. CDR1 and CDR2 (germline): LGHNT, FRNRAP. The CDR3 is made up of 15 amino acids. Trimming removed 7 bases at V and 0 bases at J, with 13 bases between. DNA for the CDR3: TGTGCTAGTGCCCCAGACTCTCTCTCCTACAATGAGCAGTTCTTC. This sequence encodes CASAPDSLSYNEQFF.

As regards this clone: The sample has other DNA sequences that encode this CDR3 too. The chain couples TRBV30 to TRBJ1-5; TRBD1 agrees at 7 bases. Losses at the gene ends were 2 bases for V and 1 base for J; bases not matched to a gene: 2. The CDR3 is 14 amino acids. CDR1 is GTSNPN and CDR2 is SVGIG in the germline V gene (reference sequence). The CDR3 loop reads CAWSPGQSNQPQHF. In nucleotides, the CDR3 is TGTGCCTGGAGTCCGGGACAGAGCAATCAGCCCCAGCATTTT.

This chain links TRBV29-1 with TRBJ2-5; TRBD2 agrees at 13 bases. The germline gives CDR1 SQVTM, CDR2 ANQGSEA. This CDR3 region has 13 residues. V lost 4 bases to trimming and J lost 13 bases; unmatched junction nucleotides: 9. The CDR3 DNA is TGCAGCGTTGTGAGGACTAGCGGGAGTATAGGGTACTTC. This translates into CSVVRTSGSIGYF.

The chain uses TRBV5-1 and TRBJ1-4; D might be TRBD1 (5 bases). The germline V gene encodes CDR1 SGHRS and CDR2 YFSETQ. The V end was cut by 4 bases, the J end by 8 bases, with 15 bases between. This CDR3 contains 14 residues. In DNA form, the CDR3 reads TGCGCCAGCAGCCCTCAGGGAGGAGGGGAAAAACTGTTTTTT. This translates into CASSPQGGGEKLFF.

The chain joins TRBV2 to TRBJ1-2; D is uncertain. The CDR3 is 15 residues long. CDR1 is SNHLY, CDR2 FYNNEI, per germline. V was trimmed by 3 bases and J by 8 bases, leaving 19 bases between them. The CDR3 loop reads CASSEFGVNPGGYTF. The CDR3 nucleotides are TGTGCCAGCAGTGAGTTCGGCGTAAACCCGGGGGGCTACACCTTC.

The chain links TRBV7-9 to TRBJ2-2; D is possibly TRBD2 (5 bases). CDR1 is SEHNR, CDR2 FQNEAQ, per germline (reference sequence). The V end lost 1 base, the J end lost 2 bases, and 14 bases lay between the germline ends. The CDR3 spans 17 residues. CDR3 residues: CASSLGWGEPNTGELFF. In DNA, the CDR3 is TGTGCCAGCAGCTTAGGTTGGGGAGAACCCAACACCGGGGAGCTGTTTTTT.

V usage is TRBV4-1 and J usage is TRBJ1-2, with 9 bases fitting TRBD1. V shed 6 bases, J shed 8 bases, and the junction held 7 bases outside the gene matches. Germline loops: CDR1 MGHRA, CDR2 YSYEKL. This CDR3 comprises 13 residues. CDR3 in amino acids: CASSPRTGEGYTF. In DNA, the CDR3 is TGCGCCAGCAGTCCTCGGACAGGGGAGGGCTACACCTTC.